Below, one T cell receptor (beta chain) is given with its context. This entry is derived from a study of control samples from healthy donors and cancer patients. Trimming pared 8 bases from V and 1 base from J, leaving 17 bases between. This CDR3 is 15 amino acids long. Germline V gene sequence: CDR1 MGHDK, CDR2 SYGVNS. The protocol was immunoSEQ multiplex PCR, while the TCRdb copy is restricted to in-frame clones and leaves out a portion. The table shows 110,000 or so clones, with 75% to 95% occurring only once. Source material: blood. V is TRBV25-1 and J is TRBJ1-1, with D maybe TRBD1 (5 bases). The source is a human donor in good health. The donor label of this sample is uncertain. DNA of the CDR3: TGTGCCAGCGGGGGGGGAATGGTAGAGAACACTGAAGCTTTCTTT. This codes for CASGGGMVENTEAFF.